This is a list of T cell receptor beta chains from one sample in a study of T cell clones after liver transplantation. Sequenced by immunoSEQ multiplex PCR; TCRdb stores in-frame clones only, minus some. The data hold roughly 20,000 clones, with approximately 88% observed a single time. The sequences come from CD8+ T cells from blood, collected before liver transplant. The receptor source for this set is a human donor who received a liver transplant. Each CDR3 is given with its conserved first and last residue. Fields, in order: V gene, D gene, J gene, clone size, CDR3 protein, CDR3 DNA. The D gene is left open where the match is weak. Some rows mark clone size as missing; the rest say once, few, many or name a class of expanded clone.

>TRBV10-2|NA|TRBJ1-1|NA
CASRFGQGSFF
NA
>TRBV7-9|NA|TRBJ1-1|NA
CASSLALGAGEAAFF
TGTGCCAGCAGCTTAGCGCTAGGGGCGGGCGAAGCGGCTTTCTTT
>TRBV6-1|NA|TRBJ1-2|NA
CASSEGRGPNYGYTF
TGTGCCAGCAGTGAAGGCAGGGGCCCGAACTATGGCTACACCTTC
>TRBV2|NA|TRBJ1-1|few
CATLGGAYEAFF
TGTGCCACACTGGGAGGGGCCTATGAAGCTTTCTTT
>TRBV19|NA|TRBJ2-1|once
CASSIVKGGNEQFF
TGTGCCAGTAGTATAGTTAAGGGCGGCAATGAGCAGTTCTTC
>TRBV28|NA|TRBJ2-7|NA
CASSLFYRGGEQYF
TGTGCCAGCAGTTTATTTTACCGAGGTGGCGAGCAGTACTTC
>TRBV7-8|TRBD2|TRBJ2-1|NA
CASSLAGPTGTSGHNEQFF
TGTGCCAGCAGCTTAGCGGGACCCACCGGGACTAGCGGACACAATGAGCAGTTCTTC
>TRBV28|NA|TRBJ2-7|NA
CASSLPGRGYEQYF
TGTGCCAGCAGTTTGCCAGGTCGGGGCTACGAGCAGTACTTC
>TRBV5-4|NA|TRBJ2-7|few
CATRAGTAEQYF
TGTGCCACTCGGGCAGGGACGGCCGAGCAGTACTTC
>TRBV5-6|NA|TRBJ2-7|NA
CASRPWGGEAYEQYF
TGTGCCAGCAGACCATGGGGGGGCGAAGCCTACGAGCAGTACTTC
>TRBV7-6|NA|TRBJ1-5|NA
CASSLDGGTHQPQHF
TGTGCCAGCAGCTTAGATGGAGGGACGCATCAGCCCCAGCATTTT
>TRBV7-9|TRBD2|TRBJ2-1|few
CASSLGLAGGEQFF
TGTGCCAGCAGCTTAGGGCTAGCGGGCGGTGAGCAGTTCTTC
>TRBV4-1|NA|TRBJ1-1|NA
CASSQSSGANTEAFF
TGCGCCAGCAGCCAGTCCTCAGGGGCGAACACTGAAGCTTTCTTT
>TRBV27|TRBD1|TRBJ1-2|NA
CASSQIRDSPYTF
TGTGCCAGCAGTCAGATCCGGGACAGCCCCTACACCTTC
>TRBV6-1|NA|TRBJ2-2|NA
CASAGGLTGELFF
TGTGCCAGCGCTGGGGGTCTCACCGGGGAGCTGTTTTTT
>TRBV29-1|NA|TRBJ1-2|NA
CSVYPPGDYGYTF
TGCAGCGTGTACCCCCCGGGGGACTATGGCTACACCTTC
>TRBV5-1|NA|TRBJ2-1|NA
CASSLRLGAFRNEQFF
TGCGCCAGCAGCTTGCGACTAGGAGCCTTTCGCAATGAGCAGTTCTTC
>TRBV7-9|NA|TRBJ2-3|NA
CASSLERSTQYF
TGTGCCAGCAGCTTAGAAAGGAGTACGCAGTATTTT
>TRBV27|NA|TRBJ2-2|NA
CASSFGGVWAGELFF
TGTGCCAGCAGTTTCGGGGGAGTATGGGCCGGGGAGCTGTTTTTT
>TRBV21-1|NA|TRBJ1-4|once
CASSFPTGPNEKLFF
TGTGCCAGCAGTTTTCCGACAGGTCCTAATGAAAAACTGTTTTTT
>TRBV27|NA|TRBJ2-1|NA
CASSLSGSLQTEQFF
TGTGCCAGCAGTTTATCGGGGAGCCTCCAGACTGAGCAGTTCTTC
>TRBV27|TRBD2|TRBJ2-7|NA
CASSLLGGNYEQYF
TGTGCCAGCAGTTTATTGGGAGGGAACTACGAGCAGTACTTC
>TRBV7-6|NA|TRBJ2-3|NA
CASSRVDPDTQYF
TGTGCCAGCAGTCGGGTGGACCCAGATACGCAGTATTTT
>TRBV28|NA|TRBJ2-2|NA
CASSPGPFTGELFF
TGTGCCAGCAGTCCTGGCCCTTTCACCGGGGAGCTGTTTTTT
>TRBV9|NA|TRBJ1-2|NA
CASSVVAGTNYGYTF
TGTGCCAGCAGCGTAGTGGCAGGAACTAACTATGGCTACACCTTC
>TRBV13|NA|TRBJ2-7|NA
CASSSYRVEQYF
TGTGCCAGCAGCTCCTACAGGGTCGAGCAGTACTTC
>TRBV4-3|TRBD2|TRBJ2-7|NA
CASSPGLAGSYEQYF
TGCGCCAGCAGCCCGGGGCTAGCGGGCTCCTACGAGCAGTACTTC
>TRBV9|NA|TRBJ1-3|NA
CASSVEANYGNTIYF
TGTGCCAGCAGCGTAGAGGCCAACTACGGAAACACCATATATTTT
>TRBV29-1|NA|TRBJ1-3|NA
CSVEDLDSSGNTIYF
TGCAGCGTTGAAGATCTGGACAGCTCTGGAAACACCATATATTTT
>TRBV9|NA|TRBJ1-1|NA
CASSDPQRGTNTEAFF
TGTGCCAGCAGCGACCCCCAGAGGGGAACGAACACTGAAGCTTTCTTT
>TRBV5-1|TRBD1|TRBJ1-5|once
CASSRHRGRFSNQPQHF
TGCGCCAGCAGCCGACACAGGGGGCGATTTAGCAATCAGCCCCAGCATTTT
>TRBV19|TRBD2|TRBJ2-1|NA
CASSITSGHNEQFF
TGTGCCAGTAGTATTACTAGCGGGCACAATGAGCAGTTCTTC
>TRBV25-1|NA|TRBJ2-3|NA
CASTPWDSPWGDTQYF
TGTGCCAGCACCCCTTGGGACTCTCCTTGGGGGGATACGCAGTATTTT
>TRBV19|TRBD1|TRBJ2-1|once
CASNPGQRINEQFF
TGTGCCAGTAACCCGGGACAGAGAATCAATGAGCAGTTCTTC
>TRBV6-6|TRBD2|TRBJ2-1|NA
CASSYGGEASYNEQFF
TGTGCCAGCAGTTACGGGGGGGAAGCATCCTACAATGAGCAGTTCTTC
>TRBV7-4|NA|TRBJ1-2|NA
CASSEGLGYTF
TGTGCCAGCAGTGAGGGGTTAGGCTACACCTTC
>TRBV29-1|NA|TRBJ1-1|once
CSVSLTDNPTEAFF
TGCAGCGTTTCGTTGACAGACAATCCCACTGAAGCTTTCTTT
>TRBV5-4|TRBD2|TRBJ2-7|NA
CASSLGGLAGATYEQYF
TGTGCCAGCAGCTTGGGCGGACTAGCGGGAGCCACCTACGAGCAGTACTTC
>TRBV27|NA|TRBJ2-7|NA
CASSFKVSYEQYF
TGTGCCAGCAGTTTTAAGGTCTCCTACGAGCAGTACTTC
>TRBV7-6|NA|TRBJ1-1|NA
CASSLGGNGGTEAFF
TGTGCCAGCAGCTTAGGAGGGAATGGAGGCACTGAAGCTTTCTTT
>TRBV7-8|TRBD2|TRBJ2-7|once
CASSFPQLAGGGYEQYF
TGTGCCAGCAGCTTCCCTCAGTTAGCGGGAGGGGGGTACGAGCAGTACTTC
>TRBV6-5|NA|TRBJ1-1|once
CASSYRSNTEAFF
TGTGCCAGCAGTTATAGGTCAAACACTGAAGCTTTCTTT
>TRBV19|NA|TRBJ1-2|once
CASSMGGPWSYTF
TGTGCCAGTAGTATGGGAGGGCCCTGGAGCTACACCTTC
>TRBV29-1|NA|TRBJ1-1|NA
CSSFDPGRVGTEAFF
TGCAGCTCATTTGACCCTGGTCGGGTCGGCACTGAAGCTTTCTTT
>TRBV2|NA|TRBJ2-7|NA
CASSALPGRRSSYEQYF
TGTGCCAGCAGCGCCCTGCCAGGGCGACGCTCAAGTTACGAGCAGTACTTC
>TRBV28|NA|TRBJ2-7|NA
CASSSHHGPYEQYF
TGTGCCAGCAGCAGCCACCACGGCCCCTACGAGCAGTACTTC
>TRBV28|NA|TRBJ2-6|NA
CASSPLYPGANVLTF
TGTGCCAGCAGTCCTCTTTATCCTGGGGCCAACGTCCTGACTTTC
>TRBV7-8|NA|TRBJ1-2|NA
CASSFSGPGGAVGYYYGYTF
TGTGCCAGCAGCTTCTCTGGGCCCGGGGGCGCAGTCGGATATTACTATGGCTACACCTTC
>TRBV10-3|TRBD2|TRBJ2-2|NA
CAISGTSGLANTGELFF
TGTGCCATCAGCGGGACTAGCGGGCTTGCGAACACCGGGGAGCTGTTTTTT
>TRBV9|TRBD1|TRBJ2-6|NA
CASSYTGAGANVLTF
TGTGCCAGCAGTTATACAGGGGCTGGGGCCAACGTCCTGACTTTC
>TRBV4-1|TRBD2|TRBJ2-3|NA
CASRELAGGGGTDTQYF
TGCGCCAGCAGAGAGTTAGCGGGAGGAGGTGGCACAGATACGCAGTATTTT